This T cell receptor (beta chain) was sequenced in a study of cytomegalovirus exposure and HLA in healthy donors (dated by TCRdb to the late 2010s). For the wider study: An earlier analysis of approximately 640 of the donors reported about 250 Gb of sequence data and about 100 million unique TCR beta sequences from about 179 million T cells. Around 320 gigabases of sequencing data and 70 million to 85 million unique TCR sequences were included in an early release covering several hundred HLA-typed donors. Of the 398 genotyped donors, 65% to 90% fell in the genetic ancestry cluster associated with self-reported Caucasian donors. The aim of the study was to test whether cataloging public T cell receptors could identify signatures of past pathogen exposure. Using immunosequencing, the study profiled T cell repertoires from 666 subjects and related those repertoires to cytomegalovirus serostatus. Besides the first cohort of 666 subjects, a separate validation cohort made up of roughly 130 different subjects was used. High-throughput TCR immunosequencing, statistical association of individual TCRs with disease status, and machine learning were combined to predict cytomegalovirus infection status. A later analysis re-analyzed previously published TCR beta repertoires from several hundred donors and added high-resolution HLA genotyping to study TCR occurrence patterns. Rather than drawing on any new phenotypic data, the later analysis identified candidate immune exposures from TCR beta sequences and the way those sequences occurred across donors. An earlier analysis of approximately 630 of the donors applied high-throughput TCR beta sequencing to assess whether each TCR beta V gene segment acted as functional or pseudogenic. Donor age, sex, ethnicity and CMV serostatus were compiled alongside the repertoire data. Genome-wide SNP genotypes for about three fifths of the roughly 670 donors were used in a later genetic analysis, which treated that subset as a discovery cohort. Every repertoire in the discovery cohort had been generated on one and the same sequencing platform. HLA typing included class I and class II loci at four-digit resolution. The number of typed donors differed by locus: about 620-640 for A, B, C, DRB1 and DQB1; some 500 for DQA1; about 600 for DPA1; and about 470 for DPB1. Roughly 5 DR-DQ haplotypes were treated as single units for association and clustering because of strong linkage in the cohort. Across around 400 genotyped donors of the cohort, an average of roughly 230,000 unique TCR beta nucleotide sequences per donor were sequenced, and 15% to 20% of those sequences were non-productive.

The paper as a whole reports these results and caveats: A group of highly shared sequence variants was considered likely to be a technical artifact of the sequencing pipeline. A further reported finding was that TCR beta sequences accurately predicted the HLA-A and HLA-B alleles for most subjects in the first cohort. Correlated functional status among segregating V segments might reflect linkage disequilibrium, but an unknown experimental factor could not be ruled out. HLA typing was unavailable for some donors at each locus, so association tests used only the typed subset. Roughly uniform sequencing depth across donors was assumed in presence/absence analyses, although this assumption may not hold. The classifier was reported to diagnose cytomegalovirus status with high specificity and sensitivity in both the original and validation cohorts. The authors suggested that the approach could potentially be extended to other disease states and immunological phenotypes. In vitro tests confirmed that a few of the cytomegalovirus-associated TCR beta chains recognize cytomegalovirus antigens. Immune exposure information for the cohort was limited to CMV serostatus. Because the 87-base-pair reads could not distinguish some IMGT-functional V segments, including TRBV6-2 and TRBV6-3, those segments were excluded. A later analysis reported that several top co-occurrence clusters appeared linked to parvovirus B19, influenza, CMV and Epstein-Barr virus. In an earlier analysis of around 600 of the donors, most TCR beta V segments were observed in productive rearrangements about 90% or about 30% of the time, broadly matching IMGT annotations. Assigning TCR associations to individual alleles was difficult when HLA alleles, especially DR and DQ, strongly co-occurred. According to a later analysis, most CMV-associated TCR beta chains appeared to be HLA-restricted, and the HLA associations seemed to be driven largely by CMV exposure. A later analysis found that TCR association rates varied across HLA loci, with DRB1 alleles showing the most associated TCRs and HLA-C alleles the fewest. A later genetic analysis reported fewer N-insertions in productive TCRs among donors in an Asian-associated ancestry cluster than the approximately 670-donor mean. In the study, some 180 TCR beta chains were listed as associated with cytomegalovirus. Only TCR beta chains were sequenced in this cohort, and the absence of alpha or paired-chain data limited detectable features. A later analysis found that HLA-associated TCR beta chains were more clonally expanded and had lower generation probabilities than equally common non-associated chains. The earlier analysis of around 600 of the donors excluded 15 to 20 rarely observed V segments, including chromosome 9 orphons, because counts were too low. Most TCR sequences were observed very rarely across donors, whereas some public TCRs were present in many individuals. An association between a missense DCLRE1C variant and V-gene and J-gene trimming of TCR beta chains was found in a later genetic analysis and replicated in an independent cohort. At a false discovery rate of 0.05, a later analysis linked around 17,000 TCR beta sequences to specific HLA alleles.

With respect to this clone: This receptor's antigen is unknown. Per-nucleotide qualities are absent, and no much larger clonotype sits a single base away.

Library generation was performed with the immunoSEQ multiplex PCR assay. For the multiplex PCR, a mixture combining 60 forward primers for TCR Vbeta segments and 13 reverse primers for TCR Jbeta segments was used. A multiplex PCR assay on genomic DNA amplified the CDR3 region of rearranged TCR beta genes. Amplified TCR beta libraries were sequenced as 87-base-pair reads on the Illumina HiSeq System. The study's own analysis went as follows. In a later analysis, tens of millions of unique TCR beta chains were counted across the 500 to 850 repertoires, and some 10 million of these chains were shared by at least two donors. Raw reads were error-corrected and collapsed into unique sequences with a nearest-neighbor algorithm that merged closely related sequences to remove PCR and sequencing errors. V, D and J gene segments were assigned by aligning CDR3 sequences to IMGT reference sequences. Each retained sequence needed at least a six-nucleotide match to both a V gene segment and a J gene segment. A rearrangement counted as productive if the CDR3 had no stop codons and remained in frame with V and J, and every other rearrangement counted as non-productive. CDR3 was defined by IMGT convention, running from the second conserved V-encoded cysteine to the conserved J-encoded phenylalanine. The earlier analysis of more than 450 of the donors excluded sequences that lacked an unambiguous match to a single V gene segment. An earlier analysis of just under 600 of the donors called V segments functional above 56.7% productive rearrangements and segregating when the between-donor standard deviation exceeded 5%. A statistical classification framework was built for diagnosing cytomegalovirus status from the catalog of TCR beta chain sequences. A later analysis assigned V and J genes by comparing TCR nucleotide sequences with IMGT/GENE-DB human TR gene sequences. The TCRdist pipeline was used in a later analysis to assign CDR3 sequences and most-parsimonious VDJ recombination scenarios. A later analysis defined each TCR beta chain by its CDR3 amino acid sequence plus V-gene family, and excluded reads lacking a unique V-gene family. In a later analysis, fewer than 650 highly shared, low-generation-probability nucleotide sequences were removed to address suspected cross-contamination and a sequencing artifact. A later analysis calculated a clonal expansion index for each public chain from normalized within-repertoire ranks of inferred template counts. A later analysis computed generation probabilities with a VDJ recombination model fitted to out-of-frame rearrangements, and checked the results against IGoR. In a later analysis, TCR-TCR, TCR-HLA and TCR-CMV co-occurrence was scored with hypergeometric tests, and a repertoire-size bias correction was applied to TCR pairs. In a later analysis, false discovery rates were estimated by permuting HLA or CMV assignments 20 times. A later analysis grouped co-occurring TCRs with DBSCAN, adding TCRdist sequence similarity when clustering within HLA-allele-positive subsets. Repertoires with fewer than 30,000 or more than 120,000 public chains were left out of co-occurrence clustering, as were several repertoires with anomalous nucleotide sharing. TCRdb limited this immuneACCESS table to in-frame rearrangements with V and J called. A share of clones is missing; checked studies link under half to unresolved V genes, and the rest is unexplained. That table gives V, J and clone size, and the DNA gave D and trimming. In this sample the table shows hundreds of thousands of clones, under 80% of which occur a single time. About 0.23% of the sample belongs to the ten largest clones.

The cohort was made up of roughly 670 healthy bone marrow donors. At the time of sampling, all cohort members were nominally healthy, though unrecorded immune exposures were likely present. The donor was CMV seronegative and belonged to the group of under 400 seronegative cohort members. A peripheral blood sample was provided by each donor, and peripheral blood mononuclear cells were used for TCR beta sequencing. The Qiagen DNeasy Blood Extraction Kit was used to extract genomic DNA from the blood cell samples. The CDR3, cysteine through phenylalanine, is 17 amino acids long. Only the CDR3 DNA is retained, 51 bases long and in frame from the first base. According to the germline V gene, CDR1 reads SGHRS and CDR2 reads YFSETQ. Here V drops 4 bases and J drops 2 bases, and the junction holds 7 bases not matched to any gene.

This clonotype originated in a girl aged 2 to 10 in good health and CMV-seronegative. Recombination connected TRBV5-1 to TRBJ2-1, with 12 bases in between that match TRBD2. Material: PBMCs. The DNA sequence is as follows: TGCGCCAGCAGCATGGACCCTAGCGGGGGGGCCTACAATGAGCAGTTCTTC. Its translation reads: CASSMDPSGGAYNEQFF. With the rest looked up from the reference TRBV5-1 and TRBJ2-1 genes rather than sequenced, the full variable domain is KAGVTQTPRYLIKTRGQQVTLSCSPISGHRSVSWYQQTPGQGLQFLFEYFSETQRNKGNFPGRFSGRQFSNSRSEMNVSTLELGDSALYLCASSMDPSGGAYNEQFFGPGTRLTVL.